This note documents a single T cell receptor (beta chain) sequence. The sample comes from a study of blood T cell repertoires in COVID-19. The table came from immunoSEQ multiplex PCR; TCRdb's copy has only in-frame clones and leaves some out. In the table there are roughly 250,000 clones, roughly nine tenths of which are singletons. The J segment lost 5 bases and the V segment lost 0 bases, leaving 1 base of the junction unmatched. The CDR3 runs 15 residues. From germline, CDR1 is GTSNPN and CDR2 SVGIG (reference sequence). Sequences were obtained from PBMCs or T cells enriched from blood (not recorded which). The sequence came from a woman in her 30s with acute COVID-19. The chain uses TRBV30 and TRBJ1-4, with 12 bases that match TRBD1. The CDR3 here is CAWSVGTGGNEKLFF. In DNA form, the CDR3 reads TGTGCCTGGAGTGTGGGGACAGGGGGCAATGAAAAACTGTTTTTT. Based on the CDR3 plus reference TRBV30 and TRBJ1-4, the full variable domain is SQTIHQWPATLVQPVGSPLSLECTVEGTSNPNLYWYRQAAGRGLQLLFYSVGIGQISSEVPQNLSASRPQDRQFILSSKKLLLSDSGFYLCAWSVGTGGNEKLFFGSGTQLSVL.